This T cell receptor beta chain was retrieved from a study of blood T cells in healthy people across ages. Germline CDR1 and CDR2: SNHLY and FYNNEI. The CDR3 totals 14 residues. Together with a sample-barcoded 5' primer, a J-beta primer mix was included in a second PCR lasting about 7 to 11 cycles. TCRdb passed the 5' RACE reads through MiXCR, listing each CDR3 protein once. The sample yields roughly 730,000 distinct CDR3 sequences, roughly 56% seen once. This chain joins TRBV2 and TRBJ2-7; 9 bases fit TRBD1. The J call may be wrong; the DNA end is better matched by TRBJ2-5. The material sequenced was blood. The receptor was isolated from a man aged 35 to 55 in good health. CDR3 loop: CASLVDRGQETQYF. CDR3 nucleotide sequence: TGTGCCAGCTTGGTAGACAGGGGGCAAGAGACCCAGTACTTC.